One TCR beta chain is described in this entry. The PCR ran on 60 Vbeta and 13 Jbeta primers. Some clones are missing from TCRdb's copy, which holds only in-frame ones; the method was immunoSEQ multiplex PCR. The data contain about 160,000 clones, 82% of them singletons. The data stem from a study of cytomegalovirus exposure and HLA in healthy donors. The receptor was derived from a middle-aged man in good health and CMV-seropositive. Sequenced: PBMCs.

The CDR3 loop is CASSWGTSGSPSGNEQFF. The CDR3 DNA sequence: TGTGCCAGCAGCTGGGGGACTAGCGGGAGCCCTAGCGGGAATGAGCAGTTCTTC. The V and J genes are TRBV21-1 and TRBJ2-1; the tabulated D call, TRBD2, remains unverified against the DNA. TRBV21-1 is described as a pseudogene. This CDR3 is 18 amino acids long.